Presented here are 25 T cell receptor beta chains from one specimen sequenced in a study of OX40 agonist ivuxolimab in advanced cancers. Some clones are missing from TCRdb's copy, which holds only in-frame ones; the method was immunoSEQ multiplex PCR. The repertoire holds tens of thousands of clones, over 60% seen once, with about 2.4% in the top ten. The starting material was CD4+ or CD8+ T cells sorted from blood, obtained in a trial of the OX40 agonist ivuxolimab. Receptor source: an adult with an advanced solid tumor such as melanoma, head and neck, liver or kidney cancer.

V gene TRBV7-9 combines with J gene TRBJ2-7; D uncertain. The CDR3 is 15 amino acids. CDR1 is SEHNR, CDR2 FQNEAQ, per germline (reference sequence). Between the trimmed V and J ends, which lost 5 bases and 6 bases, there was a span of 20 bases. CDR3 amino acids: CASSPLDRSESEQYF. In nucleotides, the CDR3 is TGTGCCAGCAGCCCCCTCGATCGGAGCGAGAGCGAGCAGTACTTC.

The V call is TRBV30, the J call TRBJ2-5, with TRBD2 identical over 9 bases. Germline V CDR1 and CDR2: GTSNPN, SVGIG (reference sequence). The CDR3 consists of 15 residues. J lost 6 bases, V lost 0 bases, and 8 bases had no gene match. Written as DNA, the CDR3 is TGTGCCTGGAGTGTAAGGCGGGAGGGCCGGAAGACCCAGTACTTC. It encodes CAWSVRREGRKTQYF.

The V and J genes are TRBV28 and TRBJ1-1; 7 nucleotides line up with TRBD1. This CDR3 has 16 residues. The V segment lost 1 base and the J segment 5 bases; nucleotides outside the gene matches: 10. Per the germline V gene, CDR1 is MDHEN and CDR2 is SYDVKM. The CDR3 region has the DNA TGTGCCAGCAGTTTATCAATGAGACAGGGCGGGACTGAAGCTTTCTTT. It is translated as CASSLSMRQGGTEAFF.

The chain joins TRBV7-9 to TRBJ1-2; TRBD1 aligns across 11 bases. The CDR3 totals 13 residues. The trim removed 5 bases at V and 7 bases at J, leaving 3 bases unmatched. The germline V gene has CDR1 SEHNR and CDR2 FQNEAQ (reference sequence). This CDR3 is CASSGQGARGYTF. The CDR3 coding sequence is TGTGCCAGCAGCGGACAGGGGGCGCGTGGCTACACCTTC.

J is TRBJ1-5 and V is TRBV30; TRBD1 might be the D (5 bases). Deletions cut 3 bases from V and 0 bases from J, with 9 bases between. This CDR3 has 14 amino acids. CDR1 and CDR2 (germline): GTSNPN, SVGIG (reference sequence). The CDR3 region has the DNA TGTGCCTGGAGGGGGCAGACTAGCAATCAGCCCCAGCATTTT. Protein: CAWRGQTSNQPQHF.

This clone showed up just a few times. J is TRBJ2-1 and V is TRBV7-9, with a tentative D call TRBD1 (5 bases). CDR1 and CDR2 from the germline V gene are SEHNR and FQNEAQ (reference sequence). V was shortened by 7 bases and J by 2 bases, with 15 bases between the two germline ends. This CDR3 region has 15 residues. CDR3 sequence reads: CASTQDSTTYNEQFF. For the CDR3, the DNA is TGTGCCAGCACCCAAGACAGTACTACCTACAATGAGCAGTTCTTC.

V is TRBV19 and J is TRBJ2-3, with D uncertain. The germline V and J ends were trimmed by 1 base and 7 bases, with 24 bases remaining between them. The CDR3 sequence is 18 residues long. Germline V lookup: CDR1 LNHDA, CDR2 SQIVND (reference sequence). The CDR3, as DNA: TGTGCCAGTAGTATAGGATTTGAGACGGCTTCTGCTCGGAATACGCAGTATTTT. Translating gives CASSIGFETASARNTQYF. Full variable domain (missing parts from reference TRBV19 and TRBJ2-3): DGGITQSPKYLFRKEGQNVTLSCEQNLNHDAMYWYRQDPGQGLRLIYYSQIVNDFQKGDIAEGYSVSREKKESFPLTVTSAQKNPTAFYLCASSIGFETASARNTQYFGPGTRLTVL.

The V gene is TRBV7-8, the J gene TRBJ2-7; no firm D call. The length of the CDR3 is 15 residues. In germline, CDR1 is SGHVS, CDR2 FQNEAQ. V lost 1 base and J lost 3, with 13 bases in between. CDR3 residues: CASSLGAGTLYEQYF. CDR3 in DNA: TGTGCCAGCAGCTTAGGGGCCGGCACCCTCTACGAGCAGTACTTC.

The chain carries TRBV14 and TRBJ1-1; D unresolved. The CDR3 has 15 amino acids. Trimming removed 1 base from V and 4 bases from J, with 13 bases in between. CDR1 SGHDN and CDR2 FVKESK come from the germline V gene. The CDR3 spells CASSQVTGFGTEAFF. CDR3 bases: TGTGCCAGCAGCCAAGTCACTGGATTTGGCACTGAAGCTTTCTTT.

J is TRBJ1-5 and V is TRBV19, with 8 positions matching TRBD1. CDR3 length equals 15 residues. The J segment lost 2 bases and the V segment lost 7 bases, leaving 7 bases of the junction unmatched. Germline V gives CDR1 LNHDA, CDR2 SQIVND (reference sequence). CDR3 protein: CASTTQGQGNQPQHF. The CDR3 DNA sequence: TGTGCCAGTACAACCCAGGGACAGGGCAATCAGCCCCAGCATTTT.

The chain has TRBV19 and TRBJ2-3; tentatively, D is TRBD1 (6 bases). V lost 5 bases and J lost 9, with 21 bases in between. Looked up from germline, CDR1 is LNHDA and CDR2 is SQIVND (reference sequence). The CDR3 is 15 residues long. DNA for the CDR3: TGTGCCAGTAGTGACTCAGGACCCAAGAGGGGGACGCAGTATTTT. Its translation is CASSDSGPKRGTQYF.

The V gene is TRBV9, the J gene TRBJ2-7, with a tentative D call TRBD2 (6 bases). CDR1 is SGDLS and CDR2 is YYNGEE in the germline V gene. V was clipped by 4 bases and J by 1 base, with 12 bases between them. The CDR3 runs to 14 residues. CDR3 in amino acids: CASSRAGSSYEQYF. In DNA, the CDR3 is TGTGCCAGCAGCCGGGCGGGGTCTTCCTACGAGCAGTACTTC.

This chain uses TRBV2 with TRBJ2-1, with 9 bases that match TRBD1. The CDR3 runs 17 residues. V gave up 6 bases and J gave up 0 bases; unmatched junction bases: 9. Germline CDR1 reads SNHLY; CDR2 reads FYNNEI. CDR3 amino acids: CASRETWDRVSYNEQFF. CDR3 nucleotide sequence: TGTGCCAGCAGGGAAACTTGGGACAGGGTCTCCTACAATGAGCAGTTCTTC.

V and J are TRBV5-5 and TRBJ1-2, with unresolved D. This CDR3 is 16 amino acids long. The ends were cut back, 5 bases at V and 4 bases at J, with 21 bases in the middle. Germline lookup yields CDR1 SGHKS and CDR2 YYEKEE (reference sequence). For the CDR3, the DNA is TGTGCCAGCAGTGGCTCAGGCGGGCGGAGAGCCTATGGCTACACCTTC. It encodes CASSGSGGRRAYGYTF.

This clone was picked up a small number of times. This chain connects TRBV5-1 to TRBJ2-3, with 11 bases fitting TRBD2. CDR3 length: 15 amino acids. Germline-derived CDR1 and CDR2 are SGHRS and YFSETQ. The V and J ends lost 4 bases and 1 base, in that order; junction bases with no gene match: 2. The CDR3 spells CASSRSGRGTDTQYF. Here the CDR3 DNA reads TGCGCCAGCAGCCGTAGCGGGAGGGGCACAGATACGCAGTATTTT.

The rearrangement links TRBV6-1 to TRBJ2-7; perhaps TRBD1 as D (5 bases). CDR1 and CDR2 from the germline V gene are MNHNS and SASEGT. The V end lost 3 bases, the J end lost 0 bases, and 6 bases lay between the germline ends. This CDR3 contains 13 residues. This CDR3 is CASSEGHSYEQYF. CDR3 DNA sequence: TGTGCCAGCAGTGAGGGGCACTCCTACGAGCAGTACTTC.

The chain joins TRBV20-1 to TRBJ2-1; unclear D gene. Germline CDR1 is DFQATT and CDR2 is SNEGSKA (reference sequence). V lost 0 bases and J lost 4, with 1 base in between. The CDR3 spans 11 residues. Here the CDR3 DNA reads TGCAGTGCTAGAGAATACAATGAGCAGTTCTTC. Its translation is CSAREYNEQFF.

V and J are TRBV27 and TRBJ2-7; 10 bases map to TRBD1. Germline V gives CDR1 MNHEY, CDR2 SMNVEV (reference sequence). The length of the CDR3 is 16 residues. Trimming at V came to 3 bases and at J to 4 bases, leaving 9 bases not matched to a gene. The CDR3 is CASSFQRWDRGYEQYF. CDR3 DNA sequence: TGTGCCAGCAGTTTCCAGCGATGGGACAGGGGATACGAGCAGTACTTC.

This chain links TRBV19 with TRBJ1-1, with no clear D. V lost 3 bases and J 2 bases, leaving 7 bases between the germline ends. The CDR3 is 13 amino acids. Germline V lookup: CDR1 LNHDA, CDR2 SQIVND (reference sequence). CDR3 protein: CASSISGNTEAFF. CDR3 coding DNA: TGTGCCAGTAGTATCTCGGGAAACACTGAAGCTTTCTTT.

This chain links TRBV28 with TRBJ1-5, with a tentative D call TRBD1 (5 bases). Deletions cut 3 bases from V and 5 bases from J, with 14 bases between. This CDR3 region has 15 residues. CDR1 and CDR2 from the germline V gene are MDHEN and SYDVKM. CDR3 coding DNA: TGTGCCAGCAGTTTTCTTATCGGGGCTGATCAGCCCCAGCATTTT. Its protein is CASSFLIGADQPQHF. Full variable domain (rest looked up from reference TRBV28 and TRBJ1-5): DVKVTQSSRYLVKRTGEKVFLECVQDMDHENMFWYRQDPGLGLRLIYFSYDVKMKEKGDIPEGYSVSREKKERFSLILESASTNQTSMYLCASSFLIGADQPQHFGDGTRLSIL.

The rearrangement joins TRBV6-5 to TRBJ1-2, with 9 bases aligning to TRBD1. Trimming took 6 bases from V and 5 from J; bases not matched to a gene: 7. CDR1 and CDR2 (germline): MNHEY, SVGAGI. CDR3 length equals 14 residues. The CDR3 region is CASRPTGGRYGYTF. The CDR3 nucleotides are TGTGCCAGCAGACCAACAGGGGGCCGGTATGGCTACACCTTC.

The rearrangement links TRBV27 to TRBJ1-2; 8 bases fit TRBD1. With V trimmed by 6 bases and J by 8 bases, 11 bases remained unmatched. There are 14 residues in the CDR3. Germline lookup yields CDR1 MNHEY and CDR2 SMNVEV (reference sequence). As DNA, the CDR3 is TGTGCCAGCAGGATGATAGGACAGGGACAAGGCTACACCTTC. It is translated as CASRMIGQGQGYTF.

The chain recombines TRBV11-2 with TRBJ1-2; TRBD1 might be the D (5 bases). This CDR3 is 14 amino acids long. Trimming removed 2 bases from V and 6 bases from J, with 13 bases in between. The germline V gene encodes CDR1 SGHAT and CDR2 FQNNGV. In DNA form, the CDR3 reads TGTGCCAGCAGCTTACTTAGGGGCACGGATGGCTACACCTTC. Its translation: CASSLLRGTDGYTF.

This clone counts as medium-sized. V gene TRBV6-5 combines with J gene TRBJ1-2; a weak D match, TRBD1 (6 bases). CDR3 length: 14 residues. Deletions cut 2 bases from V and 5 bases from J, with 12 bases between. The germline CDR1 and CDR2 sequences are MNHEY and SVGAGI. CDR3 coding DNA: TGTGCCAGCAGTTACCTGGACAGAATGTATGGCTACACCTTC. Amino acids: CASSYLDRMYGYTF.

The chain joins TRBV28 to TRBJ1-5; a weak D match, TRBD1 (6 bases). V was pared by 2 bases and J by 9 bases, with 20 bases between. Germline V gene sequence: CDR1 MDHEN, CDR2 SYDVKM. The CDR3 runs 16 residues. CDR3 protein: CASSLGGFPSWTPQHF. CDR3 sequence (DNA): TGTGCCAGCAGTTTAGGGGGCTTTCCAAGTTGGACGCCCCAGCATTTT.